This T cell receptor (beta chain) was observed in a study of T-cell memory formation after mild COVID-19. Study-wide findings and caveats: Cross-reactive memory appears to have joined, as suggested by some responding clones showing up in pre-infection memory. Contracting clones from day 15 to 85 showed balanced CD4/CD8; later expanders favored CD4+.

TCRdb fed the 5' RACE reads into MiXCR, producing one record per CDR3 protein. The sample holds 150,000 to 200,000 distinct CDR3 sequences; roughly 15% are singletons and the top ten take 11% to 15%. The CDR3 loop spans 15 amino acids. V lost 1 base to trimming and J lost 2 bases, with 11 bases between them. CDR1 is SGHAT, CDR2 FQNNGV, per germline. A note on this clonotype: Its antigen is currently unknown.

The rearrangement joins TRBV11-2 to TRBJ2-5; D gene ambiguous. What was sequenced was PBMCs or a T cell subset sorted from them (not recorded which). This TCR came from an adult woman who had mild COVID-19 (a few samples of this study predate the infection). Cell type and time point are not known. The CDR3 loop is CASSLAAGRQETQYF. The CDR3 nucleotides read TGTGCCAGCAGCTTAGCGGCCGGTAGGCAAGAGACCCAGTACTTC.